The sequence of this TCR beta chain was determined in a study of identical twins. The germline gives CDR1 SGHAT, CDR2 FQDESV (reference sequence). CDR3 size: 19 residues. V was pared by 5 bases and J by 1 base, with 12 bases of the junction left unmatched. TCRdb fed the 5' RACE reads into MiXCR, producing one record per CDR3 protein. The sample shows 450,000 or so distinct CDR3 sequences, about 14% of them seen only once. These data were likewise used in another study, on yellow fever vaccine responses in identical twins.

The receptor was isolated from a woman under 30 in good health. What was sequenced was CD4+ T cells sorted from blood. The rearrangement links TRBV11-1 to TRBJ2-5, with TRBD2 matching 14 bases. The CDR3 region is CASSLSGTSGGTLQETQYF. CDR3 sequence (DNA): TGTGCCAGCAGCCTATCCGGGACTAGCGGGGGAACCCTCCAAGAGACCCAGTACTTC.